Shown below are 26 T cell receptor beta chains from a single sample sequenced in a study of blood T cells in healthy people across ages. Alongside a J-beta primer mix, a sample-barcoded 5' primer served in a second PCR lasting about 7 to 11 cycles. One entry per CDR3 protein, called by TCRdb with MiXCR from the 5' RACE reads. The sample consists of hundreds of thousands of distinct CDR3 sequences, 58% of them appearing once. Input material: blood. These receptors originate from a man between 25 and 39 years old in good health.

This clonotype appeared once. The chain couples TRBV2 to TRBJ2-1; the D call may be TRBD1 or TRBD2 (5 bases each). Looked up from germline, CDR1 is SNHLY and CDR2 is FYNNEI. V lost 6 bases, J lost 0 bases, and 24 bases lay in between. This CDR3 contains 19 residues. CDR3 amino acids: CASRGPLTGRSSSYNEQFF. The CDR3 DNA reads as TGTGCCAGCAGGGGCCCTTTGACGGGACGTTCGAGCTCCTACAATGAGCAGTTCTTC.

CDR3 amino acids: CSAVRGSGSRINEQFF. Here the CDR3 DNA reads TGCAGTGCCGTCAGGGGTAGCGGGAGTAGGATCAATGAGCAGTTCTTC. The rearrangement links TRBV20-1 to TRBJ2-1, with 9 nucleotides matching TRBD2. Germline V gene data show CDR1 as DFQATT and CDR2 as SNEGSKA (reference sequence). J gave up 6 bases and V 6 bases, and 15 bases lay outside the gene matches. The CDR3 consists of 16 residues.

This clonotype has at least ten counts. The gene calls are TRBV9 and TRBJ2-5; D not certain. Trimming shortened V by 5 bases and J by 7 bases, and 9 bases separated the two germline ends. The CDR3 has 11 residues. Germline V gene data show CDR1 as SGDLS and CDR2 as YYNGEE. Here the CDR3 reads CASSSPGTQYF. The DNA for the CDR3 is TGTGCCAGCAGTTCCCCGGGGACCCAGTACTTC.

The sample holds a few counts of this clonotype. The J gene is TRBJ2-7, the V gene TRBV6-2 or TRBV6-3; D gene ambiguous. Germline-derived CDR1 and CDR2 are MNHEY and SVGEGT. The CDR3 runs to 13 residues. Trimming removed 3 bases from V and 2 bases from J, with 8 bases in between. This CDR3 is CASSYMRPYEQYF. CDR3 coding DNA: TGTGCCAGCAGTTATATGAGACCCTACGAGCAGTACTTC.

This chain connects TRBV20-1 to TRBJ2-1; D perhaps matches TRBD1 (5 bases). This CDR3 has 13 amino acids. V lost 5 bases and J 0 bases, leaving 8 bases between the germline ends. Germline V lookup: CDR1 DFQATT, CDR2 SNEGSKA (reference sequence). The CDR3 sequence: CSARQYSYNEQFF. CDR3 coding DNA: TGCAGTGCTCGACAGTACTCCTACAATGAGCAGTTCTTC.

V and J are TRBV6-4 and TRBJ1-2; D gene ambiguous. Germline lookup yields CDR1 MRHNA and CDR2 SNTAGT. The CDR3 is 18 residues long. Deletions cut 9 bases from V and 4 bases from J, with 30 bases between. The CDR3 DNA reads as TGTGCCAGGATAGGCAACACCACCGGCCCAGGAGCCTTCTATGGCTACACCTTC. This sequence encodes CARIGNTTGPGAFYGYTF.

This clonotype appeared a few times. J is TRBJ2-7 and V is TRBV18; a possible D gene is TRBD2 (5 bases). Per germline, CDR1 KGHSH and CDR2 LQKENI. CDR3 length: 16 amino acids. Deletions cut 5 bases from V and 6 bases from J, with 23 bases between. CDR3 bases: TGTGCCAGCTCAGGGATCAGAGCGGATAAAGGAGGCGAGCAGTACTTC. It codes for CASSGIRADKGGEQYF.

The chain uses TRBV25-1 and TRBJ2-3; TRBD2 might be the D (5 bases). Germline V gene sequence: CDR1 MGHDK, CDR2 SYGVNS. Trimming removed 4 bases from V and 3 bases from J, with 14 bases in between. The CDR3 contains 15 residues. The CDR3 here is CASSVPGRRTDTQYF. The CDR3 coding sequence is TGTGCCAGCAGTGTACCGGGGAGACGGACAGATACGCAGTATTTT.

This clonotype was counted a few times. The chain uses TRBV11-2 and TRBJ2-1; 8 bases agree with TRBD2. The J segment lost 7 bases and the V segment lost 1 base, leaving 6 bases of the junction unmatched. CDR3 length: 15 amino acids. Germline CDR1 is SGHAT and CDR2 is FQNNGV. CDR3 sequence: CASSLVGGANNEQFF. The CDR3 DNA is TGTGCCAGCAGCTTAGTCGGGGGGGCCAATAATGAGCAGTTCTTC.

This clonotype was observed a handful of times. The chain employs TRBV29-1 and TRBJ1-2; D gene unclear. Trimming pared 4 bases from V and 7 bases from J, leaving 10 bases between. Germline-derived CDR1 and CDR2 are SQVTM and ANQGSEA. This CDR3 spans 11 amino acids. Here the CDR3 DNA reads TGCAGCGTTGGCGCTTCGGCTGGCTACACCTTC. Protein product: CSVGASAGYTF.

The table lists this clonotype with many counts. The chain links TRBV9 to TRBJ2-5; D ambiguous. Trimming shortened V by 0 bases and J by 4 bases, and 13 bases separated the two germline ends. There are 15 residues in the CDR3. Looked up from germline, CDR1 is SGDLS and CDR2 is YYNGEE. The CDR3, as DNA: TGTGCCAGCAGCGTAGGCAAAGCCATCCGAGAGACCCAGTACTTC. It is translated as CASSVGKAIRETQYF.

The table lists this clonotype with a few counts. J is TRBJ2-1 and V is TRBV10-3; 7 bases are a match to TRBD1. Trimming took 3 bases from V and 8 from J; bases not matched to a gene: 10. CDR1 and CDR2 (germline): ENHRY, SYGVKD. This CDR3 comprises 15 residues. CDR3 loop: CAISDASDRVYEQFF. The CDR3 DNA follows: TGTGCCATCAGTGACGCCTCTGACAGGGTCTATGAGCAGTTCTTC.

V gene TRBV12-3 or TRBV12-4 combines with J gene TRBJ2-5, with 8 positions matching TRBD1. J lost 3 bases, V lost 7 bases, and 4 bases had no gene match. The CDR3 length is 13 residues. CDR3 DNA sequence: TGTGCCAGCACCCTGACAGGGGAAGAGACCCAGTACTTC. Residues: CASTLTGEETQYF.

This sequence joins TRBV5-1 and TRBJ2-5; D ambiguous. The V gene's germline CDR1 is SGHRS and CDR2 YFSETQ. The length of the CDR3 is 11 residues. V was clipped by 5 bases and J by 5 bases, with 7 bases between them. The CDR3, as DNA: TGCGCCAGCAGACTAACGGAGACCCAGTACTTC. Translating it yields CASRLTETQYF. Based on the CDR3 plus reference TRBV5-1 and TRBJ2-5, the full variable domain is KAGVTQTPRYLIKTRGQQVTLSCSPISGHRSVSWYQQTPGQGLQFLFEYFSETQRNKGNFPGRFSGRQFSNSRSEMNVSTLELGDSALYLCASRLTETQYFGPGTRLLVL.

The CDR3 loop is CASSQQGLDGLQETQFF. CDR3 sequence (DNA): TGCGCCAGCAGCCAACAAGGACTAGATGGCCTCCAAGAGACCCAGTTCTTC. The chain has TRBV4-3 and TRBJ2-1, with 7 positions matching TRBD2. The length of the CDR3 is 17 residues. The J segment lost 13 bases and the V segment lost 2 bases, leaving 20 bases of the junction unmatched. Germline assignment: CDR1 LGHNA and CDR2 YSLEER.

The chain joins TRBV20-1 to TRBJ2-7; D not resolved. Germline V gene lookup returns CDR1 DFQATT and CDR2 SNEGSKA (reference sequence). The V and J ends lost 3 bases and 1 base respectively, with 10 bases between them. This CDR3 has 13 amino acids. The CDR3 reads CSARKTASYEQYF. CDR3 DNA sequence: TGCAGTGCTAGGAAGACGGCGTCCTACGAGCAGTACTTC.

The chain joins TRBV28 to TRBJ2-4; TRBD1 might be the D (6 bases). The end of the DNA is better explained by TRBJ2-7, so the J call may be wrong. This CDR3 spans 13 amino acids. Germline V gene sequence: CDR1 MDHEN, CDR2 SYDVKM. The chain's CDR3 is CVSVAGDRYEQYF. DNA of the CDR3: TGTGTCTCCGTGGCAGGGGATAGGTACGAGCAGTACTTC.

The chain joins TRBV5-4 to TRBJ2-3; D might be TRBD2 (5 bases). The CDR3 covers 15 residues. Germline V gene sequence: CDR1 SGHNT, CDR2 YYREEE (reference sequence). The V end lost 0 bases, the J end lost 6 bases, and 14 bases lay between the germline ends. As DNA, the CDR3 is TGTGCCAGCAGCTTGGGATTAGTAGGCGGGGATACGCAGTATTTT. It specifies CASSLGLVGGDTQYF.

This clonotype was seen a single time. CDR3 DNA sequence: TGTGCCATCAGTGAAGCGACTAGCGTTGGTGGGACCCAGTACTTC. This encodes CAISEATSVGGTQYF. This rearrangement joins TRBV10-3 to TRBJ2-5, with TRBD2 identical over 8 bases. Germline assignment: CDR1 ENHRY and CDR2 SYGVKD. The CDR3 spans 15 residues. Losses at the gene ends were 3 bases for V and 7 bases for J; bases not matched to a gene: 10.

This clonotype was observed a few times. V gene TRBV6-2 or TRBV6-3 combines with J gene TRBJ2-3; 10 nucleotides match TRBD1. V lost 2 bases to trimming and J lost 5 bases; unmatched junction nucleotides: 4. Germline assignment: CDR1 MNHEY and CDR2 SVGEGT. There are 15 residues in the CDR3. CDR3 loop: CASSYGTGEVDTQYF. CDR3 nucleotides: TGTGCCAGCAGTTACGGGACAGGGGAGGTAGATACGCAGTATTTT.

This sequence joins TRBV6-6 and TRBJ2-7; D tentatively fits TRBD1 or TRBD2 (5 bases each). This CDR3 is 14 amino acids long. With 2 bases removed from V and 0 bases from J, the gap between germline ends came to 8 bases. Germline V gene sequence: CDR1 MNHNY, CDR2 SVGAGI (reference sequence). CDR3 protein: CASSYKGTSYEQYF. Written as DNA, the CDR3 is TGTGCCAGCAGTTACAAGGGGACCTCCTACGAGCAGTACTTC.

V is TRBV20-1 and J is TRBJ2-1; TRBD1 might be the D (6 bases). This CDR3 region has 16 residues. The germline V gene has CDR1 DFQATT and CDR2 SNEGSKA (reference sequence). V dropped 0 bases and J dropped 0 bases, with 12 bases sitting between them. CDR3 bases: TGCAGTGCTAGAGATTTGCAGGGGAGCTCCTACAATGAGCAGTTCTTC. This sequence encodes CSARDLQGSSYNEQFF.

This clonotype was found a few times. The gene calls are TRBV3-1 and TRBJ2-7; no clear D. The V gene's germline CDR1 is LGHDT and CDR2 YNNKEL (reference sequence). Trimming removed 3 bases from V and 0 bases from J, with 6 bases in between. The CDR3 is 13 residues long. The CDR3 DNA reads TGTGCCAGCAGCCAGCGGAGCTCCTACGAGCAGTACTTC. Encoded protein: CASSQRSSYEQYF.

This chain links TRBV10-2 with TRBJ2-7; TRBD1 matches at 9 bases. Germline V gives CDR1 WSHSY, CDR2 SAAADI. V was clipped by 7 bases and J by 3 bases; unmatched bases: 10. The CDR3 contains 15 residues. This CDR3 reads CASKLRTGEVYEQYF. The CDR3 DNA reads TGCGCCAGCAAACTGAGGACAGGGGAGGTCTACGAGCAGTACTTC.

This clonotype was recorded a few times. This chain joins TRBV4-2 and TRBJ2-7; TRBD2 matches at 12 bases. Germline CDR1 is LGHNA and CDR2 is YNFKEQ. This CDR3 has 16 amino acids. J was trimmed by 4 bases and V by 0 bases; bases with no gene match: 4. The CDR3 coding sequence is TGTGCCAGCAGCCAAGATGCTAGCGGGGGGGAATACGAGCAGTACTTC. As protein: CASSQDASGGEYEQYF.

Here the CDR3 reads CASNERPGLAGRSSYNEQFF. The CDR3 region has the DNA TGTGCCAGCAATGAGCGTCCAGGACTAGCGGGGCGAAGCTCCTACAATGAGCAGTTCTTC. The chain recombines TRBV2 with TRBJ2-1; 12 nucleotides match TRBD2. Per the germline V gene, CDR1 is SNHLY and CDR2 is FYNNEI. Trimming removed 7 bases from V and 0 bases from J; junction bases left unmatched: 16. The CDR3 consists of 20 residues.